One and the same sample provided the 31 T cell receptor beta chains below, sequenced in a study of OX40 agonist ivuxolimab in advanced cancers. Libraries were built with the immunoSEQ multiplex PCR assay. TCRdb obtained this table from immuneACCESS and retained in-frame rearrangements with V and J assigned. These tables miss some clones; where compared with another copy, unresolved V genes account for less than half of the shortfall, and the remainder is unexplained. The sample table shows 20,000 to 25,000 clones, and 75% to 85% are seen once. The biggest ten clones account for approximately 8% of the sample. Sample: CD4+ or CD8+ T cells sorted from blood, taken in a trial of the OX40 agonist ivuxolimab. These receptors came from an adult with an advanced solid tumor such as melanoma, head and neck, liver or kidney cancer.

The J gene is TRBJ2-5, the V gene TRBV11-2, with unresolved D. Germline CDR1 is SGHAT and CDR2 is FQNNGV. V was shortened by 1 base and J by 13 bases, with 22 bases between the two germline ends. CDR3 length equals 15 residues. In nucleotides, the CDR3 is TGTGCCAGCAGCTTAGGTGTAGGGCCATATTTAACGAGGTACTTC. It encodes CASSLGVGPYLTRYF.

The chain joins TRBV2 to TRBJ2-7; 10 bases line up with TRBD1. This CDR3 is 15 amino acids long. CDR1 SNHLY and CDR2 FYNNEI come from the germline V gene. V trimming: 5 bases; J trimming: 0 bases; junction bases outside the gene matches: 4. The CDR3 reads CASSSGTGDSYEQYF. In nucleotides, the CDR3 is TGTGCCAGCAGTTCCGGGACAGGGGACTCCTACGAGCAGTACTTC.

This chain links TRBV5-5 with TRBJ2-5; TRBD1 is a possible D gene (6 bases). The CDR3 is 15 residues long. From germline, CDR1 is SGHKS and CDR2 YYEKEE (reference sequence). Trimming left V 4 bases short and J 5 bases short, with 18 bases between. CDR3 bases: TGTGCCAGCAGCCCCGGGGACACGAAAGGGGAGACCCAGTACTTC. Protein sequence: CASSPGDTKGETQYF.

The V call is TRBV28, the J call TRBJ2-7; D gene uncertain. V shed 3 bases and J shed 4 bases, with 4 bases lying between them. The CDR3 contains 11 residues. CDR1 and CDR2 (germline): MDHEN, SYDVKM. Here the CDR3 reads CASSFMYEQYF. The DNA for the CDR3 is TGTGCCAGCAGTTTTATGTACGAGCAGTACTTC.

The CDR3 region is CASSRGEGSHTGELFF. The DNA for the CDR3 is TGTGCCAGCAGCCGGGGGGAGGGGTCACACACCGGGGAGCTGTTTTTT. V is TRBV13 and J is TRBJ2-2, with 7 nucleotides matching TRBD2. Germline values: CDR1 PRHDT, CDR2 FYEKMQ (reference sequence). This CDR3 has 16 residues. V was pared by 5 bases and J by 3 bases, with 9 bases of the junction left unmatched.

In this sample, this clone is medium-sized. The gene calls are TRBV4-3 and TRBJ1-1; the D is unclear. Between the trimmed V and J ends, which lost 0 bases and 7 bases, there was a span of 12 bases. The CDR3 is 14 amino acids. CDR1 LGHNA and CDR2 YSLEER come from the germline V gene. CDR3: CASSQDRDEGEAFF. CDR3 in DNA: TGCGCCAGCAGCCAAGATCGGGATGAGGGTGAAGCTTTCTTT.

CDR3 loop: CASSEEQGQPYEQYF. The CDR3 region has the DNA TGTGCCAGCAGTGAAGAACAGGGACAACCCTACGAGCAGTACTTC. The genes are TRBV2 and TRBJ2-7; the D gene is possibly TRBD1 (6 bases). Trimming took off 1 base at V and 2 bases at J, with 12 bases between the two ends. The CDR3 is 15 residues long. Germline assignment: CDR1 SNHLY and CDR2 FYNNEI. Looking up the rest from reference TRBV2 and TRBJ2-7 gives the full variable domain: EPEVTQTPSHQVTQMGQEVILRCVPISNHLYFYWYRQILGQKVEFLVSFYNNEISEKSEIFDDQFSVERPDGSNFTLKIRSTKLEDSAMYFCASSEEQGQPYEQYFGPGTRLTVT.

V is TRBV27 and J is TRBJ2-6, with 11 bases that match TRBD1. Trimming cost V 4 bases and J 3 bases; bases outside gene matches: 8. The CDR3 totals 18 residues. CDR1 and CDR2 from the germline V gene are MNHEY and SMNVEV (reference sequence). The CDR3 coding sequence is TGTGCCAGCAGTTGGGGACAGGGGGGGTTTCTTGGGGCCAACGTCCTGACTTTC. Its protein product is CASSWGQGGFLGANVLTF. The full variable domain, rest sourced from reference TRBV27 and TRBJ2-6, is EAQVTQNPRYLITVTGKKLTVTCSQNMNHEYMSWYRQDPGLGLRQIYYSMNVEVTDKGDVPEGYKVSRKEKRNFPLILESPSPNQTSLYFCASSWGQGGFLGANVLTFGAGSRLTVL.

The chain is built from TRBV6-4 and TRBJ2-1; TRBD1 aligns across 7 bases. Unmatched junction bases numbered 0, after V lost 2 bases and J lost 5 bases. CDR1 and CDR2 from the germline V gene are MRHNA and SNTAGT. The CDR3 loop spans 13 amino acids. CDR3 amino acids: CASSDRGHNEQFF. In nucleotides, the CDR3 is TGTGCCAGCAGTGACAGGGGGCACAATGAGCAGTTCTTC.

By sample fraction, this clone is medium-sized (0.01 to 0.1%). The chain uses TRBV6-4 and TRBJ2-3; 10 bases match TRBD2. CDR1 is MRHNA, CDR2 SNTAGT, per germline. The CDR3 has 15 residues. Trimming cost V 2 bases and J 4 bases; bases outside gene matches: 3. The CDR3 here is CASSDLSGGADTQYF. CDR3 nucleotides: TGTGCCAGCAGTGACCTAAGCGGGGGGGCAGATACGCAGTATTTT.

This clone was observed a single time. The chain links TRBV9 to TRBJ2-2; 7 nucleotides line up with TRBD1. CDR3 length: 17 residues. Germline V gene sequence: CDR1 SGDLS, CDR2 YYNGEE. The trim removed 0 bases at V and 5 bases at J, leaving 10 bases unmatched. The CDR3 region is CASSVEVQGVPTGELFF. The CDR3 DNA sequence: TGTGCCAGCAGCGTAGAAGTCCAGGGGGTACCGACCGGGGAGCTGTTTTTT.

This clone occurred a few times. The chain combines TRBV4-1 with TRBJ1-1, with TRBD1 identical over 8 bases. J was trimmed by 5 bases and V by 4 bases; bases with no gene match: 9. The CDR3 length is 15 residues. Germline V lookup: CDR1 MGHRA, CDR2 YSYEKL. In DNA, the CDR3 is TGCGCCAGCAGCCTAGACAGGGGAGGGATAACTGAAGCTTTCTTT. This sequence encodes CASSLDRGGITEAFF.

DNA of the CDR3: TGTGCCAGCAGCTTAAACAACAGGGGTCTCAATTCAGTCCTCCACTTT. Protein sequence: CASSLNNRGLNSVLHF. V usage is TRBV7-6 and J usage is TRBJ1-6; 7 nucleotides line up with TRBD1. The CDR3 consists of 16 residues. Germline CDR1 is SGHVS and CDR2 is FNYEAQ. Losses at the gene ends were 2 bases for V and 15 bases for J; bases not matched to a gene: 16.

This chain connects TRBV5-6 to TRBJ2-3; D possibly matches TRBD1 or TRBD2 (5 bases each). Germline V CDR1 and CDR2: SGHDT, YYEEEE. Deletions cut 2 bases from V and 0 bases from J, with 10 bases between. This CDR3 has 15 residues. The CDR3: CASSFPRGSTDTQYF. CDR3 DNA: TGTGCCAGCAGCTTCCCCCGGGGCAGCACAGATACGCAGTATTTT.

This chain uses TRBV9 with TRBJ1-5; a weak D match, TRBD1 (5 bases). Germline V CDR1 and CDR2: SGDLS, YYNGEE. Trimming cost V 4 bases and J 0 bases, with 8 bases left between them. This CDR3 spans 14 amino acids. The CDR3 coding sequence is TGTGCCAGCAGCCCTGACAGTAGCAATCAGCCCCAGCATTTT. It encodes CASSPDSSNQPQHF. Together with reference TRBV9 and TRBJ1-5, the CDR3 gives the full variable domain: DSGVTQTPKHLITATGQRVTLRCSPRSGDLSVYWYQQSLDQGLQFLIQYYNGEERAKGNILERFSAQQFPDLHSELNLSSLELGDSALYFCASSPDSSNQPQHFGDGTRLSIL.

CDR3 nucleotide sequence: TGTGCCAGCAGCGTAGATGACTACGACGAGCAGTACTTC. This encodes CASSVDDYDEQYF. V gene TRBV9 combines with J gene TRBJ2-7, with D possibly TRBD2 on 5 matching bases. V lost 0 bases, J lost 5 bases, and 9 bases lay in between. The CDR3 covers 13 residues. The V gene's germline CDR1 is SGDLS and CDR2 YYNGEE. The variable domain in full, completed from reference TRBV9 and TRBJ2-7, reads DSGVTQTPKHLITATGQRVTLRCSPRSGDLSVYWYQQSLDQGLQFLIQYYNGEERAKGNILERFSAQQFPDLHSELNLSSLELGDSALYFCASSVDDYDEQYFGPGTRLTVT.

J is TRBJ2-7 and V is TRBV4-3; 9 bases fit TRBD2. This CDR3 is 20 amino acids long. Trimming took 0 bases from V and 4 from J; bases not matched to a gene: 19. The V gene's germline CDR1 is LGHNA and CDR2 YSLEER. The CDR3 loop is CASSQDPPEAGGPLRYEQYF. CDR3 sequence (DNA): TGCGCCAGCAGCCAAGATCCCCCCGAAGCGGGGGGCCCATTAAGATACGAGCAGTACTTC.

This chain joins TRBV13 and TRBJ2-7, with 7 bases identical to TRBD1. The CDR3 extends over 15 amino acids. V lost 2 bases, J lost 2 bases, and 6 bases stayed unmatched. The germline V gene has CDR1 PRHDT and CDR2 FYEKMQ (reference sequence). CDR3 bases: TGTGCCAGCAGCTTATCAGGGACAGAAACCTACGAGCAGTACTTC. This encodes CASSLSGTETYEQYF. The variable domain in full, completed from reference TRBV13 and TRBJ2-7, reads AAGVIQSPRHLIKEKRETATLKCYPIPRHDTVYWYQQGPGQDPQFLISFYEKMQSDKGSIPDRFSAQQFSDYHSELNMSSLELGDSALYFCASSLSGTETYEQYFGPGTRLTVT.

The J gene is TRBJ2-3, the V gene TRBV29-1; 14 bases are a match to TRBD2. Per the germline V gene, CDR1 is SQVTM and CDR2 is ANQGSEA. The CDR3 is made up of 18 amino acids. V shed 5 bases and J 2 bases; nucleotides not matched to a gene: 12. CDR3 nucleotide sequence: TGCAGCGTTCTGGGACTAGCGGGGGCCTTGAAATTCACAGATACGCAGTATTTT. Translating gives CSVLGLAGALKFTDTQYF.

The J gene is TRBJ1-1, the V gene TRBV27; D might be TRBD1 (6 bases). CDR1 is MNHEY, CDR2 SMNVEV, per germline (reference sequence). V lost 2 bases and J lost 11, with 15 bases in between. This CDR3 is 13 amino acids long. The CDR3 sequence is CASSLGGEGEAFF. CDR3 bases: TGTGCCAGCAGTTTAGGAGGGGAGGGGGAGGCTTTCTTT.

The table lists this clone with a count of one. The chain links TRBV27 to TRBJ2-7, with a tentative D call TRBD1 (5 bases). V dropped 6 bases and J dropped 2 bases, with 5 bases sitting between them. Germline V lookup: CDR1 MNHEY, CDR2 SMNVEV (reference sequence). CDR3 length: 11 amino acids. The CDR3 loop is CASRQAYEQYF. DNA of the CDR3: TGTGCCAGCAGACAGGCCTACGAGCAGTACTTC.

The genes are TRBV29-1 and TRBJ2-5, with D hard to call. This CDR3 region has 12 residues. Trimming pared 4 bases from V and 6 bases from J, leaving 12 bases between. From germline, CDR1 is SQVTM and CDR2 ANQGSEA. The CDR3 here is CSVVRGLQTQYF. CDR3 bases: TGCAGCGTTGTCAGAGGATTACAGACCCAGTACTTC.

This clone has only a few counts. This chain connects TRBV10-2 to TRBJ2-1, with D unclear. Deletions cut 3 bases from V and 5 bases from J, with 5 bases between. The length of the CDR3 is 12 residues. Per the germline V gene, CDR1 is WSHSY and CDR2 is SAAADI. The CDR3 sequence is CASSDWDNEQFF. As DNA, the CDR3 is TGCGCCAGCAGTGATTGGGACAATGAGCAGTTCTTC.

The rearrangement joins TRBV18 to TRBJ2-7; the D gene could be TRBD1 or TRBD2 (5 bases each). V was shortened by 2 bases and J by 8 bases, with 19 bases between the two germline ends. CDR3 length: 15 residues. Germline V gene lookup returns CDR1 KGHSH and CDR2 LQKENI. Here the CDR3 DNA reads TGTGCCAGCTCACCAAGTGACACCCGGTGGGGACAGCAGTACTTC. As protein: CASSPSDTRWGQQYF. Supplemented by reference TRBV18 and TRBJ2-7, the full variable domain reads NAGVMQNPRHLVRRRGQEARLRCSPMKGHSHVYWYRQLPEEGLKFMVYLQKENIIDESGMPKERFSAEFPKEGPSILRIQQVVRGDSAAYFCASSPSDTRWGQQYFGPGTRLTVT.

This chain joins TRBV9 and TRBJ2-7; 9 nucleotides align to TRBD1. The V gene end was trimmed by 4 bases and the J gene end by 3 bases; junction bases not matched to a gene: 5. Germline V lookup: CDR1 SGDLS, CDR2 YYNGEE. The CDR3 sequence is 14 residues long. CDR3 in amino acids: CASSQTGGDYEQYF. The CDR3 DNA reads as TGTGCCAGCAGCCAAACAGGGGGCGACTACGAGCAGTACTTC.

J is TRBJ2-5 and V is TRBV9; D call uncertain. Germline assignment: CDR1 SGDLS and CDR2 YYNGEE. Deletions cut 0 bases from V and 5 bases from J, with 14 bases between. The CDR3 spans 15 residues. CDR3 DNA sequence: TGTGCCAGCAGCGTAGCCGGCTCTCCTGGGGAGACCCAGTACTTC. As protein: CASSVAGSPGETQYF. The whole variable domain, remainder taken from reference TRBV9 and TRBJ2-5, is DSGVTQTPKHLITATGQRVTLRCSPRSGDLSVYWYQQSLDQGLQFLIQYYNGEERAKGNILERFSAQQFPDLHSELNLSSLELGDSALYFCASSVAGSPGETQYFGPGTRLLVL.

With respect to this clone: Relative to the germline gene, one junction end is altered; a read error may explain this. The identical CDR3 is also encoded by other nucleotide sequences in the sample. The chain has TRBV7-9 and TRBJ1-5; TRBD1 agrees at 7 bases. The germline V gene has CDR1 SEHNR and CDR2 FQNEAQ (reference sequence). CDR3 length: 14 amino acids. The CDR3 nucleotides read TGCGCCAGCAGCTTACAGGGGATTGGTCAGCCCCAGCATTTT. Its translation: CASSLQGIGQPQHF.

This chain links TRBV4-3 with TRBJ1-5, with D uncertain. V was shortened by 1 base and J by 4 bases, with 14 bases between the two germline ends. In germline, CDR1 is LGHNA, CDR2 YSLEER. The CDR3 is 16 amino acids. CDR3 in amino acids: CASSQVAASPNQPQHF. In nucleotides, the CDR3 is TGCGCCAGCAGCCAAGTCGCGGCCAGCCCAAATCAGCCCCAGCATTTT.

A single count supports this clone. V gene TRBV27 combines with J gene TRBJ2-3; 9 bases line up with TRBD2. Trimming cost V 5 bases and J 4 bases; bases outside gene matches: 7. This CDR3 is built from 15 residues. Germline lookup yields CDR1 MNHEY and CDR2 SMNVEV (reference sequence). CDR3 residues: CASSTWRGGADTQYF. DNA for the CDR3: TGTGCCAGCAGTACGTGGCGGGGGGGCGCAGATACGCAGTATTTT.

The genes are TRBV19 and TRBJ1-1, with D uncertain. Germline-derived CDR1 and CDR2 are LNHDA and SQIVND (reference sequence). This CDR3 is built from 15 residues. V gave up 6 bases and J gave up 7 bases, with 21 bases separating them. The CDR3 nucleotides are TGTGCCAGTAGGACCACCTACACCGGGATCCGTGAAGCTTTCTTT. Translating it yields CASRTTYTGIREAFF.

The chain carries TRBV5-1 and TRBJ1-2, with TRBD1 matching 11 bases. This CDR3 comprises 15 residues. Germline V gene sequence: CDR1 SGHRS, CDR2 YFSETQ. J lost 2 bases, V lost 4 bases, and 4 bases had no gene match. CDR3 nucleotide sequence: TGCGCCAGCAGCGGCGGGACAGGGGGAAACTATGGCTACACCTTC. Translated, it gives CASSGGTGGNYGYTF.